This is a list of T cell receptor beta chains from one sample in a study of T cells in Graves' hyperthyroidism and ophthalmopathy. From the multiplex PCR reads, TCRdb called clonotypes with MiXCR, one entry per CDR3 protein. The sample shows 490,000 or so distinct CDR3 sequences, about 16% of them seen only once. The sequencing input was blood. The receptor source for this set is a woman between 25 and 40 years old with Graves' ophthalmopathy. Each CDR3 is given with its conserved first and last residue. Fields, in order: J gene, V gene, D gene, clone size, CDR3 protein, CDR3 DNA. D genes are given only for firm matches. Size is omitted from some rows. Given values are once, few, many or a class for expanded clones.

TRBJ2-1,TRBV30,-,many,CAWSEQGILDEQFF,TGTGCCTGGAGTGAGCAGGGAATTTTAGATGAGCAGTTCTTC
TRBJ2-7,TRBV7-3,-,once,CASSLTHLSQEQYF,TGTGCCAGCAGCTTAACGCATCTGAGCCAGGAGCAGTACTTC
TRBJ1-2,TRBV6-1,TRBD1,many,CASRLGQGMGYTF,TGTGCCAGCAGATTGGGACAGGGTATGGGCTACACCTTC
TRBJ1-2,TRBV7-2,-,-,CASSLGFLGAQYGYTF,TGTGCCAGCAGCTTGGGGTTTTTGGGGGCGCAATATGGCTACACCTTC
TRBJ1-4,TRBV19,TRBD1,-,CASTEGTGGFNEKLFF,TGTGCCAGTACCGAAGGTACAGGGGGATTTAATGAAAAACTGTTTTTT
TRBJ2-2,TRBV6-2/TRBV6-3,TRBD1,few,CASSYDQGAQTKRPNTGELFF,TGTGCCAGCAGTTACGATCAGGGGGCGCAAACAAAACGCCCAAACACCGGGGAGCTGTTTTTT
TRBJ2-2,TRBV30,-,few,CAGGPGANTGELFF,TGTGCCGGGGGGCCCGGGGCGAACACCGGGGAGCTGTTTTTT
TRBJ2-5,TRBV7-2,-,-,CASSPQGWAAETQYF,TGTGCCAGCAGCCCTCAGGGATGGGCAGCGGAGACCCAGTACTTC
TRBJ2-1,TRBV6-1,TRBD2,many,CASTDGLAGIYGEQFF,TGTGCCAGCACCGACGGGCTAGCGGGCATCTACGGTGAGCAGTTCTTC
TRBJ1-5,TRBV4-2,-,many,CASSQDRGDQPQHF,TGTGCCAGCAGCCAAGACCGAGGGGATCAGCCCCAGCATTTT
TRBJ2-5,TRBV6-2/TRBV6-3,-,few,CASSHEYQETQYF,TGTGCCAGCAGTCACGAGTACCAAGAGACCCAGTACTTC
TRBJ2-1,TRBV6-1,TRBD2,many,CASSSSGMAYNEQFF,TGTGCCAGCAGCTCTAGCGGGATGGCCTACAATGAGCAGTTCTTC
TRBJ2-7,TRBV7-2,TRBD2,few,CASSPAGSAGGAYEQYF,TGTGCCAGCAGCCCCGCAGGCTCAGCGGGAGGCGCCTACGAGCAGTACTTC
TRBJ2-3,TRBV19,-,-,CASSIPASTDTQYF,TGTGCCAGTAGTATTCCAGCTAGCACAGATACGCAGTATTTT
TRBJ1-6,TRBV6-2/TRBV6-3,-,-,CASTGRTDGVHF,TGTGCCAGCACGGGAAGGACAGACGGGGTCCACTTT
TRBJ2-1,TRBV6-2/TRBV6-3,-,few,CASKGIGVEQFF,TGTGCCAGCAAAGGGATAGGAGTTGAGCAGTTCTTC
TRBJ1-6,TRBV28,-,few,CASSLGQPNSPLHF,TGTGCCAGCAGCCTAGGACAGCCCAATTCACCCCTCCACTTT
TRBJ1-3,TRBV6-1,-,-,CASSRIYPAAGATGNTIYF,TGTGCCAGCAGTCGAATATATCCCGCCGCAGGGGCGACTGGAAACACCATATATTTT
TRBJ1-1,TRBV18,TRBD1,many,CASSLLIGDSWANTEAFF,TGTGCCAGCTCACTCCTAATCGGGGACAGTTGGGCGAACACTGAAGCTTTCTTT
TRBJ1-1,TRBV7-2,TRBD1,many,CASSSPLTGTDTEAFF,TGTGCCAGCAGCTCCCCCTTGACAGGGACCGACACTGAAGCTTTCTTT
TRBJ2-3,TRBV20-1,TRBD2,many,CSARDGGGRDSDTQYF,TGCAGTGCTAGAGATGGAGGCGGGAGGGATTCAGATACGCAGTATTTT
TRBJ2-3,TRBV7-8,TRBD2,many,CASTSGTDTQYF,TGTGCCAGTACTAGCGGCACAGATACGCAGTATTTT
TRBJ2-5,TRBV28,-,few,CASSAGLETQYF,TGTGCCAGCAGCGCGGGACTAGAGACCCAGTACTTC
TRBJ2-3,TRBV20-1,-,-,CSATHHERYF,TGCAGTGCTACTCATCATGAGCGGTATTTT
TRBJ1-1,TRBV7-2,-,many,CASSPIDGGNTEAFF,TGTGCCAGCAGCCCCATAGACGGGGGAAACACTGAAGCTTTCTTT
TRBJ2-5,TRBV20-1,-,many,CSARLSGIQETQYF,TGCAGTGCTAGACTAAGCGGAATACAAGAGACCCAGTACTTC
TRBJ2-1,TRBV4-3,TRBD2,-,CASSQRTSGIYEQFF,TGCGCCAGCAGCCAAAGGACTAGCGGGATCTATGAGCAGTTCTTC
TRBJ2-7,TRBV27,TRBD2,many,CASKKAGPYEQYF,TGTGCCAGCAAAAAAGCGGGGCCCTACGAGCAGTACTTC
TRBJ1-3,TRBV4-1,-,few,CASSQAGVSGNTIYF,TGCGCCAGCAGCCAAGCAGGAGTCTCTGGAAACACCATATATTTT
TRBJ1-2,TRBV20-1,-,few,CSASGEHYGYTF,TGCAGTGCCAGTGGGGAGCACTATGGCTACACCTTC
TRBJ2-2,TRBV7-9,-,-,CASSFGTPPGELFF,TGTGCCAGCAGTTTCGGGACCCCCCCCGGGGAGCTGTTTTTT
TRBJ2-3,TRBV12-3/TRBV12-4,TRBD2,many,CASSLSSGETDTQYF,TGTGCCAGCAGTTTAAGTAGCGGGGAGACAGATACGCAGTATTTT
TRBJ2-7,TRBV6-1,-,-,CASRAGGRNYEQYF,TGTGCCAGCAGGGCTGGGGGCAGGAACTACGAGCAGTACTTC
TRBJ2-7,TRBV20-1,TRBD1,many,CSARRGTGEWEQYF,TGCAGTGCCAGGCGAGGTACAGGGGAATGGGAGCAGTACTTC
TRBJ1-2,TRBV15,TRBD1,-,CATSRFGAQGASNYGYTF,TGTGCCACCAGCAGATTCGGGGCCCAGGGGGCGTCTAACTATGGCTACACCTTC
TRBJ2-1,TRBV6-1,-,few,CASSYRREFNEQFF,TGTGCCAGCAGTTATCGCCGGGAGTTCAATGAGCAGTTCTTC
TRBJ2-5,TRBV24-1,TRBD1,-,CATSEVTGGVGETQYF,TGTGCCACCAGTGAGGTTACAGGGGGCGTCGGCGAGACCCAGTACTTC
TRBJ2-1,TRBV6-2/TRBV6-3,TRBD2,-,CASNKRLAGYNEQFF,TGTGCCAGCAACAAACGGCTAGCGGGCTACAATGAGCAGTTCTTC
TRBJ1-2,TRBV20-1,-,few,CSVWGSGYTF,TGCAGCGTATGGGGCTCTGGCTACACCTTC
TRBJ1-1,TRBV7-2,-,many,CASSPSLLQGATEAFF,TGTGCCAGCAGCCCCTCCCTCTTACAGGGAGCTACTGAAGCTTTCTTT
TRBJ1-5,TRBV4-1,-,few,CASSQLSAFNQPQHF,TGCGCCAGCAGCCAATTGTCGGCCTTCAATCAGCCCCAGCATTTT
TRBJ2-3,TRBV20-1,TRBD2,many,CSASSGAYTDTQYF,TGCAGTGCTAGCAGCGGGGCCTACACAGATACGCAGTATTTT
TRBJ2-2,TRBV4-3,-,few,CASSQVTISPGGAGELFF,TGCGCCAGCAGCCAAGTGACCATCAGCCCCGGAGGGGCCGGGGAGCTGTTTTTT
TRBJ2-7,TRBV13,-,many,CASSDRGKAFSYEQYF,TGTGCCAGCAGCGACCGGGGCAAAGCGTTCTCCTACGAGCAGTACTTC
TRBJ1-2,TRBV9,-,few,CASTSSPAGENYGYTF,TGTGCCAGCACCAGTAGCCCCGCAGGAGAAAACTATGGCTACACCTTC
TRBJ2-7,TRBV4-2,-,-,CASSQVETKGNEQYF,TGTGCCAGCAGCCAAGTAGAGACAAAAGGGAACGAGCAGTACTTC
TRBJ2-7,TRBV7-9,TRBD1,many,CASTTGDRGYEQYF,TGTGCCAGCACCACCGGGGACAGAGGCTACGAGCAGTACTTC
TRBJ2-5,TRBV5-4,TRBD2,few,CASSLGGLADGTQYF,TGTGCCAGCAGCTTGGGGGGACTAGCGGATGGGACCCAGTACTTC
TRBJ2-5,TRBV5-1,TRBD1,-,CASSFGQGKETQYF,TGCGCCAGCAGCTTCGGACAGGGAAAAGAGACCCAGTACTTC
TRBJ2-2,TRBV4-1,TRBD1,-,CASSQGWEDRVMGTGELFF,TGCGCCAGCAGCCAAGGGTGGGAGGACAGGGTAATGGGCACCGGGGAGCTGTTTTTT
TRBJ2-7,TRBV5-4,-,many,CASSFRVGEQYF,TGTGCCAGCAGCTTCAGGGTGGGGGAGCAGTACTTC